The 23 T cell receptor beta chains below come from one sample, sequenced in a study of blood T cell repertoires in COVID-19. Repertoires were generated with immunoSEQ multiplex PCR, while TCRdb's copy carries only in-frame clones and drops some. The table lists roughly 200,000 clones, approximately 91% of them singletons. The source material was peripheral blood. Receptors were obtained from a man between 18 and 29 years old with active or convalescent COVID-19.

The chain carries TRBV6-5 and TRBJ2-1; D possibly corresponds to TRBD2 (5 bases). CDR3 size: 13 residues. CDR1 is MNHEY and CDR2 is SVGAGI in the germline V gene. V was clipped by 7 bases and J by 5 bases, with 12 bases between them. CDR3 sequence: CASTRGPNNEQFF. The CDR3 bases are TGTGCCAGCACCCGAGGGCCAAACAATGAGCAGTTCTTC.

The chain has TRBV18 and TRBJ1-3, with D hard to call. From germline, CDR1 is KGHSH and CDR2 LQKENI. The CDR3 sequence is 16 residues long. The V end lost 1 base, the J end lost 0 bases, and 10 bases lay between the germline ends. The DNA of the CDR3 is TGTGCCAGCTCACCACAGGAGGTCTCCTCTGGAAACACCATATATTTT. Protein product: CASSPQEVSSGNTIYF.

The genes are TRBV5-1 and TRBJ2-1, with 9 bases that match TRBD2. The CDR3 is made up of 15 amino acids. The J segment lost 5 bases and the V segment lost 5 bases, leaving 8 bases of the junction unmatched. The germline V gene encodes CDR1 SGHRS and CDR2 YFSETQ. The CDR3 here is CASRSAGGGHNEQFF. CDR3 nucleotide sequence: TGCGCCAGCAGATCAGCGGGAGGAGGGCACAATGAGCAGTTCTTC.

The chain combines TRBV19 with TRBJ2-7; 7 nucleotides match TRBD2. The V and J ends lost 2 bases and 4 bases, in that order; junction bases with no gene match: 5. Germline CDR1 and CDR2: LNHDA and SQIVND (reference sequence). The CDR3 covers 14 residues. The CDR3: CASSILPGGYEQYF. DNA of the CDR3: TGTGCCAGTAGTATATTACCGGGGGGATACGAGCAGTACTTC.

CDR3 protein: CASSRDRVNTEAFF. CDR3 coding DNA: TGCGCCAGCAGCCGTGACAGGGTGAACACTGAAGCTTTCTTT. This rearrangement joins TRBV5-1 to TRBJ1-1, with TRBD1 identical over 7 bases. Germline V gene data show CDR1 as SGHRS and CDR2 as YFSETQ. Germline trimming cut 4 bases from V and 0 bases from J; bases unmatched to any gene: 3. CDR3 size: 14 residues.

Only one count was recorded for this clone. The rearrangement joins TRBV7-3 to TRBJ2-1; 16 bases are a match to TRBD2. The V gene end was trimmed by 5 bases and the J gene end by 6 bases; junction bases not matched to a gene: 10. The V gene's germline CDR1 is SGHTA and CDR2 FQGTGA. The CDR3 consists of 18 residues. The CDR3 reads CASSQGLAGGQIANEQFF. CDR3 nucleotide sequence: TGTGCCAGCAGCCAGGGACTAGCGGGAGGGCAAATCGCCAATGAGCAGTTCTTC.

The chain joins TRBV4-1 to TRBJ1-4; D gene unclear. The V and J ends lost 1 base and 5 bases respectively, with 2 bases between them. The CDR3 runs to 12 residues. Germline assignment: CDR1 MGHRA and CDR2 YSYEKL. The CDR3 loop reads CASSQVNEKLFF. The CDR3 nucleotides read TGCGCCAGCAGCCAAGTAAATGAAAAACTGTTTTTT.

CDR3: CASSEVGASDGYTF. In DNA, the CDR3 is TGTGCCAGCAGTGAGGTGGGCGCATCAGATGGCTACACCTTC. The rearrangement joins TRBV6-1 to TRBJ1-2; D is uncertain. The CDR3 has 14 amino acids. Germline V CDR1 and CDR2: MNHNS, SASEGT. Trimming took 3 bases from V and 6 from J, leaving 14 bases between them.

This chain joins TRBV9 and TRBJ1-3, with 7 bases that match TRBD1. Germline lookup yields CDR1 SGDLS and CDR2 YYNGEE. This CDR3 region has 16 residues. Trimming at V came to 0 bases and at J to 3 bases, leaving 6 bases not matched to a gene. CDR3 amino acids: CASSVADRVGGNTIYF. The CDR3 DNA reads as TGTGCCAGCAGCGTAGCCGACAGGGTGGGTGGAAACACCATATATTTT.

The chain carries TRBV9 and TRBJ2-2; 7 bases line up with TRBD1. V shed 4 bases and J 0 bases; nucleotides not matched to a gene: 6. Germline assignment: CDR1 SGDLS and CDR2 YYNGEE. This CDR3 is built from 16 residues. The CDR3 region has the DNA TGTGCCAGCAGCCCTTCTCAGGGGGCGAACACCGGGGAGCTGTTTTTT. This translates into CASSPSQGANTGELFF.

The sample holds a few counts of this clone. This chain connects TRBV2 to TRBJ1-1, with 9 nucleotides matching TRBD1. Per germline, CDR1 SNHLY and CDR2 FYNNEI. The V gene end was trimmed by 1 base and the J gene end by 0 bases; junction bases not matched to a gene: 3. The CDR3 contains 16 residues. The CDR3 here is CASSEDGTGMNTEAFF. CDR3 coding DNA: TGTGCCAGCAGTGAAGATGGGACAGGGATGAACACTGAAGCTTTCTTT.

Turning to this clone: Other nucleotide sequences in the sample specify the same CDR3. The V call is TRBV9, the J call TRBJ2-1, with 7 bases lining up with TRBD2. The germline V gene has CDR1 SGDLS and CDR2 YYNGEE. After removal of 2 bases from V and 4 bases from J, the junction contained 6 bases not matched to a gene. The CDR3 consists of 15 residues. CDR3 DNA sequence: TGTGCCAGCAGCGTTGGGCTAGCGGAATACAATGAGCAGTTCTTC. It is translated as CASSVGLAEYNEQFF. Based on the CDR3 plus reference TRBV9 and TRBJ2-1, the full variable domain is DSGVTQTPKHLITATGQRVTLRCSPRSGDLSVYWYQQSLDQGLQFLIQYYNGEERAKGNILERFSAQQFPDLHSELNLSSLELGDSALYFCASSVGLAEYNEQFFGPGTRLTVL.

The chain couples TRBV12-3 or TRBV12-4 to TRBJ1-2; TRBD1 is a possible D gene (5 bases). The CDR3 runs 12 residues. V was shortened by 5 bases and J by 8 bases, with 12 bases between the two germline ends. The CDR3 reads CASSKGERGYTF. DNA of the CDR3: TGTGCCAGCAGTAAAGGGGAACGGGGCTACACCTTC.

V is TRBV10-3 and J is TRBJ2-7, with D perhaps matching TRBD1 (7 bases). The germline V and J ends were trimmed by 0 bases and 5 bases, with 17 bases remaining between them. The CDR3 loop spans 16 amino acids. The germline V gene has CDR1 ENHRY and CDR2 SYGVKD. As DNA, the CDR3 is TGTGCCATCAGTGAGTCATCGGGGGCAGGGGGAGACGAGCAGTACTTC. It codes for CAISESSGAGGDEQYF.

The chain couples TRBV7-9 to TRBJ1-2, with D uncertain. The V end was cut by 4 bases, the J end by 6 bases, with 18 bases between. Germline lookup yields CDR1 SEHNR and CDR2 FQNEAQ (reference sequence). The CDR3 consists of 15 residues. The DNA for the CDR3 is TGTGCCAGCAGCTCCCAAGCAACCGGGTGGGATGGCTACACCTTC. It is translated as CASSSQATGWDGYTF.

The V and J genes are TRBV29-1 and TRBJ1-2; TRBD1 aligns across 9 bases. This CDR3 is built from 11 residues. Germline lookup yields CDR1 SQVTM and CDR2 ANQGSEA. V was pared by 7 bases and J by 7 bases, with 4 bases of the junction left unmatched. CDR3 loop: CSAGTGSGYTF. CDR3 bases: TGCAGCGCCGGGACAGGGAGTGGCTACACCTTC.

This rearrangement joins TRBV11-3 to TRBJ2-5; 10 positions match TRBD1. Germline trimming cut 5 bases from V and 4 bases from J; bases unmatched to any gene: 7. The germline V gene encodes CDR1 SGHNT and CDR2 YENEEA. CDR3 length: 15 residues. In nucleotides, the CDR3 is TGTGCCAGCAGCCCCGGACAGGGGGTGGGAGAGACCCAGTACTTC. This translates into CASSPGQGVGETQYF.

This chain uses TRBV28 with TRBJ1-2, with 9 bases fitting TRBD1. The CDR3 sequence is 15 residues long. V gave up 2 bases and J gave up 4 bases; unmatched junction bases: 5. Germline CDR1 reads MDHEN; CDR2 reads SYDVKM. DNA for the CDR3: TGTGCCAGCAGTTTAATTGGGACAGGGATCTATGGCTACACCTTC. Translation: CASSLIGTGIYGYTF.

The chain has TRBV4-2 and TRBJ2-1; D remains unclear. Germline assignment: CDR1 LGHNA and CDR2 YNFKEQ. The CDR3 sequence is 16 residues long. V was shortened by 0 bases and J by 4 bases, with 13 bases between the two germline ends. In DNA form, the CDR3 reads TGTGCCAGCAGCCAAGATTTGGAGCGCAAATACAATGAGCAGTTCTTC. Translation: CASSQDLERKYNEQFF.

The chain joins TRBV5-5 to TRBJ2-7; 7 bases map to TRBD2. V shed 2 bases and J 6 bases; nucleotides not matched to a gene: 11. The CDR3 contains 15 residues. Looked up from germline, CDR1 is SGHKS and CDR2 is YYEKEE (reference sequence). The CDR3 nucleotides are TGTGCCAGCAGCTTAGGACTAGAGCTCATTGTCGAGCAGTACTTC. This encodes CASSLGLELIVEQYF.

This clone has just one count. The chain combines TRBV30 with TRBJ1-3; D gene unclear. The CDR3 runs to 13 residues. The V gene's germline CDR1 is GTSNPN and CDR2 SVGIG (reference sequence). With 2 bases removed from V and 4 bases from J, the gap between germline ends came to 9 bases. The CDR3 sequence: CAWSPPGGNTIYF. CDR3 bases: TGTGCCTGGAGTCCTCCAGGAGGAAACACCATATATTTT.

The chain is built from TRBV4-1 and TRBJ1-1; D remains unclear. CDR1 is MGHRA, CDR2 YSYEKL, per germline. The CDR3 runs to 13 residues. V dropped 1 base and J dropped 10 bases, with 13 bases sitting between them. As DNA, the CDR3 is TGCGCCAGCAGCCAAGTTATGGGCGTTCTAGCTTTCTTT. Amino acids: CASSQVMGVLAFF.

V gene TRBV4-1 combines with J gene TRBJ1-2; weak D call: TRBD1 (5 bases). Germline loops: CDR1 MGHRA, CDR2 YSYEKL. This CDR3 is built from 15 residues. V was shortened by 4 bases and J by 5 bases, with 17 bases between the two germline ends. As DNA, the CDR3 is TGCGCCAGCAGCCGGGTTGGAGGGGAAATATATGGCTACACCTTC. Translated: CASSRVGGEIYGYTF.